This TCR beta chain is drawn from a study of response to subunit inactivated influenza vaccine. Comments on this clonotype: Antigen specificity is unknown.

TCRdb itself ran the RT-PCR reads through MiXCR, one entry per CDR3 protein. The data hold about 520,000 distinct CDR3 sequences, with around 25% observed a single time. Whole-study findings and limits: Seasonal influenza vaccination, on each occasion, was suggested by the authors to recruit few new T cells.

Trimming took 1 base from V and 6 from J, leaving 13 bases between them. Germline lookup yields CDR1 SGHTA and CDR2 FQGNSA. The CDR3 is made up of 15 amino acids. The TCR sequence derives from a man between 45 and 60 years old who received an inactivated influenza vaccine. The sample consisted of CD4+ T cells sorted from PBMCs, taken 5 to 6 days after vaccination. The J gene is TRBJ1-5, the V gene TRBV7-2; D unresolved. The CDR3 nucleotides read TGTGCCAGCAGCTTAGGCAGCCACGAGGGTCAGCCCCAGCATTTT. Translating gives CASSLGSHEGQPQHF. Supplemented by reference TRBV7-2 and TRBJ1-5, the full variable domain reads GAGVSQSPSNKVTEKGKDVELRCDPISGHTALYWYRQSLGQGLEFLIYFQGNSAPDKSGLPSDRFSAERTGGSVSTLTIQRTQQEDSAVYLCASSLGSHEGQPQHFGDGTRLSIL.